This is a list of T cell receptor beta chains from one sample in a study of T cells in Graves' hyperthyroidism and ophthalmopathy. TCRdb re-called the multiplex PCR reads with MiXCR, one entry per CDR3 protein. Of over 200,000 distinct CDR3 sequences listed, 18% are singletons. The sequenced material came from blood. The source is a man aged 35 to 55 with Graves' hyperthyroidism. Each CDR3 is given with its conserved first and last residue. The D gene is left open where the match is weak. Where a row states a size, it is once, few, many or the class of an expanded clone; other rows omit it.

TRBD2 TRBJ2-3 many TRBV6-2/TRBV6-3 CASEAGVTPDTQYF TGTGCCAGCGAAGCGGGGGTAACCCCAGATACGCAGTATTTT
TRBD1 TRBJ2-7 . TRBV25-1 CASRGPETGEDEQYF TGTGCCAGTAGGGGTCCAGAGACAGGGGAGGACGAGCAGTACTTC
. TRBJ2-1 many TRBV18 CASSRPGSNEQFF TGTGCCAGCTCACGGCCGGGAAGCAATGAGCAGTTCTTC
. TRBJ1-1 many TRBV4-3 CASSQDREGTRVEAFF TGCGCCAGCAGCCAAGATCGAGAGGGGACTCGGGTAGAAGCTTTCTTT
. TRBJ2-7 many TRBV20-1 CSANPKGAYEQYF TGCAGTGCTAACCCCAAAGGCGCCTACGAGCAGTACTTC
. TRBJ2-7 . TRBV20-1 CSARAERGYEQYF TGCAGTGCTAGAGCTGAACGGGGCTACGAGCAGTACTTC
. TRBJ2-1 many TRBV28 CASSRLGYLGEQFF TGTGCCAGCAGTCGCCTAGGGTATCTCGGTGAGCAGTTCTTC
. TRBJ2-1 . TRBV11-3 CASSFLRDGANNEQFF TGTGCCAGCAGCTTCCTCCGGGACGGGGCGAACAATGAGCAGTTCTTC
TRBD2 TRBJ2-7 many TRBV28 CASSLGRARHEQYF TGTGCCAGCAGTTTGGGGAGGGCGCGCCACGAGCAGTACTTC
TRBD1 TRBJ1-2 few TRBV11-3 CASSPTGGIYGYTF TGTGCCAGCAGTCCCACAGGGGGCATCTATGGCTACACCTTC
TRBD2 TRBJ2-7 . TRBV7-3 CASSRLAGDEQYF TGTGCCAGCAGCCGACTAGCGGGGGACGAGCAGTACTTC
TRBD1 TRBJ1-1 many TRBV18 CASSPPTGFEAFF TGTGCCAGCTCACCACCGACAGGGTTTGAAGCTTTCTTT
. TRBJ1-2 many TRBV5-1 CASSLSGDYGYTF TGCGCCAGCAGCTTGAGTGGGGATTATGGCTACACCTTC
. TRBJ2-1 many TRBV7-2 CASSLGANEQFF TGTGCCAGCAGCTTAGGGGCCAATGAGCAGTTCTTC
. TRBJ1-5 . TRBV27 CASRTGGSNQPQHF TGTGCCTCACGCACAGGCGGTAGCAATCAGCCCCAGCATTTT
. TRBJ2-7 . TRBV6-1 CASSEAVGYEQYF TGTGCCAGCAGTGAAGCAGTCGGCTACGAGCAGTACTTC
TRBD2 TRBJ2-5 . TRBV5-4 CASSQAGVATQYF TGTGCCAGCAGCCAAGCGGGGGTTGCGACCCAGTACTTC
. TRBJ1-4 many TRBV18 CASSPPGDNEKLFF TGTGCCAGCTCACCACCGGGAGATAATGAAAAACTGTTTTTT
TRBD1 TRBJ1-2 many TRBV2 CASSDRGTLAFYGYTF TGTGCCAGCAGTGACAGGGGGACTTTAGCTTTCTATGGCTACACCTTC
. TRBJ1-2 many TRBV20-1 CSATNPGSYGYTF TGCAGTGCTACCAACCCGGGATCCTATGGCTACACCTTC
. TRBJ2-7 many TRBV7-8 CASSPTTAYEQYF TGTGCCAGCAGCCCAACGACCGCTTACGAGCAGTACTTC
TRBD1 TRBJ2-3 many TRBV20-1 CSANDRGSTDTQYF TGCAGTGCTAACGACAGGGGAAGCACAGATACGCAGTATTTT
TRBD1 TRBJ2-7 . TRBV10-3 CAISAQGRDSEQYF TGTGCCATCAGCGCGCAGGGTAGGGACAGCGAGCAGTACTTC
. TRBJ1-2 . TRBV20-1 CSAREQGNGYTF TGCAGTGCTAGAGAACAGGGAAATGGCTACACCTTC
TRBD1 TRBJ1-5 many TRBV10-2 CATGQGNQPQHF TGCGCCACCGGACAGGGCAATCAGCCCCAGCATTTT
. TRBJ2-1 many TRBV5-1 CASSPWGDNEQFF TGCGCCAGCAGCCCGTGGGGAGACAATGAGCAGTTCTTC
. TRBJ2-1 . TRBV6-1 CANSEAWGYNEQFF TGTGCCAACAGTGAAGCGTGGGGTTACAATGAGCAGTTCTTC
. TRBJ2-3 . TRBV20-1 CSATGTSTDTLYF TGCAGTGCAACCGGGACAAGCACAGATACGCTGTATTTT
. TRBJ2-5 many TRBV20-1 CSATRQGGIGETQYF TGCAGTGCAACCCGCCAGGGGGGCATCGGGGAGACCCAGTACTTC
. TRBJ1-1 . TRBV5-4 CASRTVGATEAFF TGTGCCAGCCGGACTGTGGGGGCCACTGAAGCTTTCTTT